Sequencing of this T cell receptor beta chain was carried out in a study of cytomegalovirus exposure and HLA in healthy donors. Study results and caveats: Apparent HLA restriction characterized most CMV-associated TCR beta chains in a later analysis. Among the most significant clusters, several appeared linked to common viral pathogens in a later analysis.

This clone was seen a few times. The antigen remains undetermined. One end of the junction does not line up with germline, which may come from a read error. The CDR3 runs 15 residues. Germline V gene lookup returns CDR1 SNHLY and CDR2 FYNNEI. This PCR relied on a set of 60 Vbeta primers and 13 Jbeta primers. Clones were read by immunoSEQ multiplex PCR, and TCRdb kept only the in-frame ones, dropping some. Altogether approximately 100,000 clones are present, approximately 9% being singletons, with the ten largest covering just over 5%. The specimen was PBMCs. The chain employs TRBV2 and TRBJ1-5, with 7 bases lining up with TRBD1. This receptor was taken from a man aged 50-59 years in good health and CMV-seropositive. CDR3 region: CASREGTAPNQPQHF. For the CDR3, the DNA is TGTGCCAGCAGAGAAGGGACAGCCCCCAATCAGCCCCAGCATTTT.